This T cell receptor beta chain originates from a study of beta chain features in type 1 diabetes. Study-wide findings and caveats: Among patients with Type 1 diabetes, TCRB CDR3s were moderately but significantly shorter in every one of the four CD4+ subsets. With patients and controls alike, PCR might favor shorter templates to an equal degree.

V lost 4 bases to trimming and J lost 5 bases; unmatched junction nucleotides: 8. The CDR3 runs to 14 residues. Germline V gives CDR1 SGHRS, CDR2 YFSETQ. This clone appeared a few times. What it binds is not known. The isolated RNA, all of it, was reverse transcribed, so expressed TCRB transcripts were what got sequenced. The protocol was immunoSEQ multiplex PCR, while the TCRdb copy is restricted to in-frame clones and leaves out a portion. Of around 650,000 clones listed, approximately 13% are singletons. The chain joins TRBV5-1 to TRBJ2-7; TRBD1 matches 8 bases. The source material was naive CD4+ T cells from blood. This TCR came from a man aged 25 to 45 with type 1 diabetes. The CDR3 sequence: CASSKGQEKDEQYF. The CDR3 DNA reads as TGCGCCAGCAGCAAGGGACAGGAGAAAGACGAGCAGTACTTC.